This entry lists 17 T cell receptor beta chains sequenced from one sample in a study of cytomegalovirus exposure and HLA in healthy donors. TCRdb keeps only in-frame clones here, not all; method: immunoSEQ multiplex PCR. This sample has hundreds of thousands of clones, with just over 85% found just once. Sequencing used PBMCs. The receptors derive from a woman younger than 35 in good health and CMV-seronegative.

Only one count was recorded for this clone. The chain has TRBV10-3 and TRBJ2-7; D is possibly TRBD2 (5 bases). Trimming cost V 0 bases and J 7 bases, with 13 bases left between them. This CDR3 region has 14 residues. Germline values: CDR1 ENHRY, CDR2 SYGVKD. The CDR3 DNA sequence: TGTGCCATCAGTGAGTCAGGCGGGCCATATGAGCAGTACTTC. Protein: CAISESGGPYEQYF.

The chain is built from TRBV18 and TRBJ2-5; D remains unclear. Germline CDR1 reads KGHSH; CDR2 reads LQKENI. Trimming stripped 2 bases from V and 5 bases from J, with 3 bases between. This CDR3 region has 11 residues. DNA for the CDR3: TGTGCCAGCTCACCAGAGGAGACCCAGTACTTC. Its protein is CASSPEETQYF. The complete variable domain, with remaining parts taken from reference TRBV18 and TRBJ2-5, reads NAGVMQNPRHLVRRRGQEARLRCSPMKGHSHVYWYRQLPEEGLKFMVYLQKENIIDESGMPKERFSAEFPKEGPSILRIQQVVRGDSAAYFCASSPEETQYFGPGTRLLVL.

This chain joins TRBV4-1 and TRBJ1-4; unclear D gene. The CDR3 spans 13 residues. Between the trimmed V and J ends, which lost 1 base and 7 bases, there was a span of 7 bases. CDR1 and CDR2 (germline): MGHRA, YSYEKL. CDR3 sequence (DNA): TGCGCCAGCAGCCAAGTGGAGAGTGAAAAACTGTTTTTT. It specifies CASSQVESEKLFF.

The gene calls are TRBV29-1 and TRBJ2-7; D is possibly TRBD2 (6 bases). The CDR3 has 13 amino acids. V was clipped by 6 bases and J by 2 bases, with 14 bases between them. Germline CDR1 and CDR2: SQVTM and ANQGSEA. The chain's CDR3 is CSVQWGLTYEQYF. CDR3 DNA sequence: TGCAGCGTCCAGTGGGGACTCACCTACGAGCAGTACTTC.

The chain couples TRBV2 to TRBJ2-1, with 8 bases matching TRBD1. With 6 bases clipped from V and 5 bases from J, the junction kept 6 bases outside the gene matches. Germline V CDR1 and CDR2: SNHLY, FYNNEI. This CDR3 has 14 residues. The chain's CDR3 is CASRTGTGDNEQFF. For the CDR3, the DNA is TGTGCCAGCAGGACCGGGACAGGCGACAATGAGCAGTTCTTC. Looking up the rest from reference TRBV2 and TRBJ2-1 gives the full variable domain: EPEVTQTPSHQVTQMGQEVILRCVPISNHLYFYWYRQILGQKVEFLVSFYNNEISEKSEIFDDQFSVERPDGSNFTLKIRSTKLEDSAMYFCASRTGTGDNEQFFGPGTRLTVL.

This chain joins TRBV2 and TRBJ1-2; possible D gene TRBD1, 6 bases. Germline V lookup: CDR1 SNHLY, CDR2 FYNNEI. V gave up 8 bases and J gave up 5 bases, with 21 bases separating them. The CDR3 loop spans 15 amino acids. CDR3 protein: CASYGREAGQYGYTF. In DNA form, the CDR3 reads TGTGCCAGCTACGGCCGAGAGGCAGGACAGTATGGCTACACCTTC.

This chain joins TRBV28 and TRBJ1-5, with 7 bases fitting TRBD1. CDR1 and CDR2 (germline): MDHEN, SYDVKM. The V segment lost 6 bases and the J segment 1 base; nucleotides outside the gene matches: 6. The CDR3 has 15 amino acids. The CDR3 loop is CASRGRQGSNQPQHF. CDR3 nucleotide sequence: TGTGCCAGCAGAGGGAGACAGGGAAGCAATCAGCCCCAGCATTTT.

This chain uses TRBV18 with TRBJ1-2, with TRBD1 matching over 11 bases. The CDR3 loop spans 17 amino acids. CDR1 is KGHSH, CDR2 LQKENI, per germline. J was trimmed by 4 bases and V by 5 bases; bases with no gene match: 12. The DNA of the CDR3 is TGTGCCAGCTCATCGGACAGGGGGCTATTAGGGGGCTATGGCTACACCTTC. Translation gives CASSSDRGLLGGYGYTF.

The rearrangement joins TRBV6-5 to TRBJ2-7; 12 nucleotides align to TRBD2. The CDR3 is 16 amino acids. Germline V gene lookup returns CDR1 MNHEY and CDR2 SVGAGI. The J segment lost 3 bases and the V segment lost 0 bases, leaving 3 bases of the junction unmatched. The CDR3 nucleotides read TGTGCCAGCAGTTACTCCCGGACTAGCGGGGTCTACGAGCAGTACTTC. Encoded protein: CASSYSRTSGVYEQYF.

The gene calls are TRBV6-5 and TRBJ1-4; D call uncertain. This CDR3 contains 14 residues. Deletions cut 0 bases from V and 8 bases from J, with 10 bases between. CDR1 and CDR2 from the germline V gene are MNHEY and SVGAGI. CDR3 DNA: TGTGCCAGCAGTTACTCGGAGAACGGGGAAAAACTGTTTTTT. Translating it yields CASSYSENGEKLFF.

The chain has TRBV27 and TRBJ2-6; TRBD1 matches 8 bases. V shed 4 bases and J 7 bases; nucleotides not matched to a gene: 9. This CDR3 region has 16 residues. From germline, CDR1 is MNHEY and CDR2 SMNVEV (reference sequence). The CDR3 region has the DNA TGTGCCAGCAGTTCGCTTTACAGGGGGACCGCCAACGTCCTGACTTTC. Its protein is CASSSLYRGTANVLTF.

The CDR3 region is CASSPLTGTNTEAFF. DNA of the CDR3: TGTGCCAGCAGTCCGTTGACAGGGACGAACACTGAAGCTTTCTTT. V gene TRBV28 combines with J gene TRBJ1-1; 7 positions agree with TRBD1. Trimming removed 5 bases from V and 1 base from J; junction bases left unmatched: 7. Germline V gene lookup returns CDR1 MDHEN and CDR2 SYDVKM. The CDR3 contains 15 residues. The whole variable domain, filled in from reference TRBV28 and TRBJ1-1, reads DVKVTQSSRYLVKRTGEKVFLECVQDMDHENMFWYRQDPGLGLRLIYFSYDVKMKEKGDIPEGYSVSREKKERFSLILESASTNQTSMYLCASSPLTGTNTEAFFGQGTRLTVV.

This clone was counted between two and nine times. Other nucleotide sequences in the sample specify the same CDR3. This chain joins TRBV19 and TRBJ2-5, with a possible D match to TRBD2 (6 bases). With 1 base removed from V and 5 bases from J, the gap between germline ends came to 8 bases. CDR1 is LNHDA, CDR2 SQIVND, per germline (reference sequence). The CDR3 is 13 residues long. Here the CDR3 DNA reads TGTGCCAGTAGTATAGTTGGGGGGGAGACCCAGTACTTC. Protein product: CASSIVGGETQYF.

This rearrangement joins TRBV11-2 to TRBJ1-2, with a weak D call TRBD1 (5 bases). Germline V gene sequence: CDR1 SGHAT, CDR2 FQNNGV. There are 14 residues in the CDR3. V lost 5 bases, J lost 2 bases, and 12 bases lay in between. CDR3 amino acids: CASSPRGINYGYTF. In nucleotides, the CDR3 is TGTGCCAGCAGCCCGCGGGGCATCAACTATGGCTACACCTTC.

V usage is TRBV6-6 and J usage is TRBJ2-1, with a possible D match to TRBD2 (5 bases). In germline, CDR1 is MNHNY, CDR2 SVGAGI (reference sequence). This CDR3 has 12 residues. V was shortened by 6 bases and J by 6 bases, with 9 bases between the two germline ends. Here the CDR3 reads CASRGVLNEQFF. The CDR3 bases are TGTGCCAGCAGGGGAGTCCTCAATGAGCAGTTCTTC.

The chain uses TRBV30 and TRBJ1-1; D might be TRBD1 (5 bases). The CDR3 length is 12 residues. CDR1 is GTSNPN and CDR2 is SVGIG in the germline V gene (reference sequence). V shed 5 bases and J shed 5 bases, with 12 bases lying between them. The CDR3 protein is CAWEDGGTEAFF. The CDR3 region has the DNA TGTGCCTGGGAGGACGGGGGGACTGAAGCTTTCTTT.

With respect to this clone: The sample has other DNA sequences that encode this CDR3 too. CDR3 region: CASSLGTGYNEQFF. Here the CDR3 DNA reads TGTGCCAGCAGTCTAGGGACAGGCTACAATGAGCAGTTCTTC. This sequence joins TRBV27 and TRBJ2-1; 8 bases line up with TRBD1. Germline loops: CDR1 MNHEY, CDR2 SMNVEV (reference sequence). The ends lost 5 bases at V and 3 bases at J; junction bases unmatched: 3. The CDR3 is made up of 14 amino acids.